A single sample gave rise to the 5 T cell receptor beta chains below, sequenced in a study of cytomegalovirus exposure and HLA in healthy donors (dated by TCRdb to about 2017). Receptors were amplified or captured by the immunoSEQ multiplex PCR assay. The multiplex PCR relied on a mix of 60 forward primers for TCR Vbeta segments and 13 reverse primers for TCR Jbeta segments. TCRdb provides this immuneACCESS table in a form limited to in-frame rearrangements. Some clones are lacking; in checked studies, under half of them reflect an unresolved V gene, and why the rest are absent is not known. Within this sample are over 110,000 clones, with about four fifths of them counted one time only. The leading ten clones occupy about 2.5% of the sample. Sequencing used PBMCs. The receptors stem from a woman between 18 and 29 years old in good health and CMV-seropositive.

The chain couples TRBV30 to TRBJ2-5; the match to TRBD1 covers 9 bases. Near its end, the DNA agrees better with TRBJ2-7, so the J call may be wrong. This CDR3 has 14 residues. CDR1 is GTSNPN and CDR2 is SVGIG in the germline V gene (reference sequence). The CDR3 bases are TGTGCCTGGAGCCCCGGGACAGGGACCGTCGAGCAGTACTTC. Translated: CAWSPGTGTVEQYF.

This sequence joins TRBV5-6 and TRBJ1-6; weak D call: TRBD1 (5 bases). Germline V lookup: CDR1 SGHDT, CDR2 YYEEEE. CDR3 length: 13 amino acids. V was trimmed by 2 bases and J by 9 bases, leaving 9 bases between them. DNA for the CDR3: TGTGCCAGCAGCTTTTTGGGGGGTTCACCCCTCCACTTT. Translating gives CASSFLGGSPLHF. Full variable domain (rest looked up from reference TRBV5-6 and TRBJ1-6): DAGVTQSPTHLIKTRGQQVTLRCSPKSGHDTVSWYQQALGQGPQFIFQYYEEEERQRGNFPDRFSGHQFPNYSSELNVNALLLGDSALYLCASSFLGGSPLHFGNGTRLTVT.

The rearrangement uses TRBV5-5 and TRBJ1-4; TRBD1 agrees at 8 bases. The CDR3 has 16 amino acids. The V segment lost 0 bases and the J segment 6 bases; nucleotides outside the gene matches: 7. Germline CDR1 and CDR2: SGHKS and YYEKEE (reference sequence). The CDR3 DNA reads TGTGCCAGCAGCTTGGACCCCGGGACAGGCGATGAAAAACTGTTTTTT. It specifies CASSLDPGTGDEKLFF.

The chain links TRBV18 to TRBJ1-5; 8 bases are a match to TRBD1. Germline lookup yields CDR1 KGHSH and CDR2 LQKENI. The V gene end was trimmed by 6 bases and the J gene end by 7 bases; junction bases not matched to a gene: 5. This CDR3 contains 13 residues. The CDR3 sequence: CASSLTGGQPQHF. As DNA, the CDR3 is TGTGCCAGCTCCCTTACAGGGGGACAGCCCCAGCATTTT.

This sequence joins TRBV10-3 and TRBJ1-1; the D is unclear. This CDR3 contains 14 residues. Germline V gene lookup returns CDR1 ENHRY and CDR2 SYGVKD. Trimming stripped 2 bases from V and 0 bases from J, with 7 bases between. CDR3 sequence: CAISEALMNTEAFF. In nucleotides, the CDR3 is TGTGCCATCAGTGAGGCACTGATGAACACTGAAGCTTTCTTT.